These 26 T cell receptor beta chains share one sample of origin, sequenced in a study of T cells in tuberculosis. Measured with immunoSEQ multiplex PCR; TCRdb has only the in-frame clones, and not every one. Of tens of thousands of clones in the sample, 92% are singletons; the top ten hold 5.5% to 7.5%. Time point specified: new active TB diagnosis, blood taken before or within 7 days of starting treatment. The sequencing used PBMCs, collected at tuberculosis diagnosis. These receptor sequences come from an adult with tuberculosis. Some clones in this sample may be carry-over from other donors' samples.

The chain links TRBV4-2 to TRBJ2-1; 9 bases align to TRBD1. From germline, CDR1 is LGHNA and CDR2 YNFKEQ. The length of the CDR3 is 15 residues. With V trimmed by 1 base and J by 8 bases, 6 bases remained unmatched. The CDR3 sequence is CASSQATGGRDEQFF. The CDR3 DNA follows: TGTGCCAGCAGCCAAGCGACAGGGGGAAGGGATGAGCAGTTCTTC.

The gene calls are TRBV7-2 and TRBJ2-3; a possible D gene is TRBD2 (6 bases). The germline CDR1 and CDR2 sequences are SGHTA and FQGNSA. The CDR3 length is 15 residues. Trimming left V 1 base short and J 1 base short, with 9 bases between. CDR3 DNA: TGTGCCAGCAGCTTAGGCGGGGAGCGCACAGATACGCAGTATTTT. Translation: CASSLGGERTDTQYF.

This clone was recorded once. The J gene is TRBJ1-4, the V gene TRBV9; 11 bases align to TRBD1. Unmatched junction bases numbered 2, after V lost 3 bases and J lost 1 base. The CDR3 is 16 residues long. The germline V gene has CDR1 SGDLS and CDR2 YYNGEE. CDR3 coding DNA: TGTGCCAGCAGCGGGGGACAGGGGGGAACTAATGAAAAACTGTTTTTT. Its translation is CASSGGQGGTNEKLFF.

This clone was recorded once. The chain combines TRBV5-1 with TRBJ1-4; D is perhaps TRBD1 (6 bases). The germline V and J ends were trimmed by 4 bases and 12 bases, with 22 bases remaining between them. Per germline, CDR1 SGHRS and CDR2 YFSETQ. The CDR3 totals 15 residues. Written as DNA, the CDR3 is TGCGCCAGCAGCCCGGGGACATCCAGTAATCGGGAACTGTTTTTT. This translates into CASSPGTSSNRELFF.

This chain links TRBV2 with TRBJ2-7, with TRBD1 matching 9 bases. Germline trimming cut 7 bases from V and 3 bases from J; bases unmatched to any gene: 19. Germline V gives CDR1 SNHLY, CDR2 FYNNEI. The CDR3 totals 18 residues. The CDR3 DNA is TGTGCCAGCAACGCCGGGACAGGGTATCTTTTTCGGAACTACGAGCAGTACTTC. This gives the protein CASNAGTGYLFRNYEQYF.

There are a few counts of this clone. The V gene is TRBV21-1, the J gene TRBJ1-1; the D segment call TRBD1 is taken from the table without a DNA check. TRBV21-1 is given as a pseudogene. CDR3 length equals 14 residues. The DNA for the CDR3 is TGTGCCAGCAGCAAAGACAGGGGGCACGGTGAAGCTTTCTTT. Its protein is CASSKDRGHGEAFF.

The J gene is TRBJ2-2, the V gene TRBV7-7; 11 positions match TRBD1. Germline V gives CDR1 SSHAT, CDR2 FNYEAQ (reference sequence). The J segment lost 6 bases and the V segment lost 4 bases, leaving 4 bases of the junction unmatched. This CDR3 has 15 amino acids. CDR3 DNA: TGTGCCAGCAGCTCGGGACAGGGGGGTTCCGGGGAGCTGTTTTTT. Residues: CASSSGQGGSGELFF.

This clone was observed a few times. The V call is TRBV7-8, the J call TRBJ2-1; D call uncertain. The CDR3 covers 14 residues. V lost 6 bases and J lost 3, with 12 bases in between. Germline CDR1 and CDR2: SGHVS and FQNEAQ. CDR3: CASSPTLSYNEQFF. The CDR3 DNA is TGTGCCAGCAGTCCTACCCTTAGCTACAATGAGCAGTTCTTC. Full variable domain (missing parts from reference TRBV7-8 and TRBJ2-1): GAGVSQSPRYKVAKRGQDVALRCDPISGHVSLFWYQQALGQGPEFLTYFQNEAQLDKSGLPSDRFFAERPEGSVSTLKIQRTQQEDSAVYLCASSPTLSYNEQFFGPGTRLTVL.

This rearrangement joins TRBV7-3 to TRBJ2-2; 10 nucleotides line up with TRBD1. With V trimmed by 5 bases and J by 4 bases, 10 bases remained unmatched. Germline V gene data show CDR1 as SGHTA and CDR2 as FQGTGA. CDR3 length: 17 residues. DNA of the CDR3: TGTGCCAGCAGCGCCCGACAGGGGGCAGGTAGCACCGGGGAGCTGTTTTTT. It is translated as CASSARQGAGSTGELFF.

V gene TRBV7-2 combines with J gene TRBJ2-7, with 9 bases identical to TRBD2. Germline CDR1 reads SGHTA; CDR2 reads FQGNSA. J was trimmed by 0 bases and V by 4 bases; bases with no gene match: 4. The CDR3 runs to 15 residues. The CDR3 protein is CASSSVAGVSYEQYF. The CDR3, as DNA: TGTGCCAGCAGCTCCGTAGCGGGGGTCTCCTACGAGCAGTACTTC.

The rearrangement joins TRBV9 to TRBJ1-1; D is unresolved. Germline V lookup: CDR1 SGDLS, CDR2 YYNGEE. V lost 0 bases to trimming and J lost 0 bases, with 12 bases between them. There are 16 residues in the CDR3. DNA for the CDR3: TGTGCCAGCAGCGTAGGTCGCGAACGCTTGAACACTGAAGCTTTCTTT. Its translation: CASSVGRERLNTEAFF.

The gene calls are TRBV9 and TRBJ1-2; D not resolved. Trimming stripped 3 bases from V and 3 bases from J, with 12 bases between. The CDR3 sequence is 14 residues long. Germline CDR1 SGDLS, CDR2 YYNGEE. The CDR3 DNA reads TGTGCCAGCAGCGCGACCGGGTGGCACTATGGCTACACCTTC. As protein: CASSATGWHYGYTF.

This chain links TRBV13 with TRBJ1-6, with 10 bases that match TRBD1. CDR3 length equals 16 residues. After removal of 5 bases from V and 7 bases from J, the junction contained 8 bases not matched to a gene. Germline assignment: CDR1 PRHDT and CDR2 FYEKMQ (reference sequence). Here the CDR3 DNA reads TGTGCCAGCAGCCTCTCGGACAGGGGGACAAATTCACCCCTCCACTTT. As protein: CASSLSDRGTNSPLHF.

V gene TRBV19 combines with J gene TRBJ2-7; 10 bases fit TRBD1. Germline assignment: CDR1 LNHDA and CDR2 SQIVND (reference sequence). The CDR3 sequence is 15 residues long. V trimming: 3 bases; J trimming: 2 bases; junction bases outside the gene matches: 4. In nucleotides, the CDR3 is TGTGCCAGTAGTATGGGGACAGGGGTCCCCTACGAGCAGTACTTC. Protein: CASSMGTGVPYEQYF.

V gene TRBV5-1 combines with J gene TRBJ2-1; 8 nucleotides match TRBD2. This CDR3 has 16 amino acids. V trimming: 0 bases; J trimming: 3 bases; junction bases outside the gene matches: 5. The germline V gene has CDR1 SGHRS and CDR2 YFSETQ. This CDR3 reads CASSLVVTSDYNEQFF. CDR3 DNA: TGCGCCAGCAGCTTGGTAGTGACTAGCGACTACAATGAGCAGTTCTTC.

The chain combines TRBV6-5 with TRBJ2-6; maybe TRBD1 (5 bases). The germline CDR1 and CDR2 sequences are MNHEY and SVGAGI. V was pared by 6 bases and J by 2 bases, with 11 bases between. There are 15 residues in the CDR3. This CDR3 reads CASSLAGTGANVLTF. Here the CDR3 DNA reads TGTGCCAGCAGCTTAGCAGGGACTGGGGCCAACGTCCTGACTTTC.

This clone is a singleton in its sample. This chain joins TRBV20-1 and TRBJ1-2; TRBD1 might be the D (5 bases). CDR3 length equals 11 residues. The ends were cut back, 4 bases at V and 3 bases at J, with 6 bases in the middle. Per germline, CDR1 DFQATT and CDR2 SNEGSKA (reference sequence). The CDR3 region is CSAKQDYGYTF. The CDR3 nucleotides read TGCAGTGCTAAACAGGACTATGGCTACACCTTC.

The CDR3 region has the DNA TGTGCCAGCATCGCGGGATCCTCCTACGAGCAGTACTTC. Encoded protein: CASIAGSSYEQYF. The V call is TRBV6-5, the J call TRBJ2-7; D may be TRBD2 (6 bases). Germline V gene sequence: CDR1 MNHEY, CDR2 SVGAGI. The CDR3 covers 13 residues. Deletions cut 7 bases from V and 0 bases from J, with 10 bases between.

This clone has a single count. The chain is built from TRBV9 and TRBJ2-2; 9 bases are a match to TRBD1. The V and J ends lost 1 base and 0 bases, in that order; junction bases with no gene match: 7. Germline lookup yields CDR1 SGDLS and CDR2 YYNGEE. CDR3 length equals 18 residues. As DNA, the CDR3 is TGTGCCAGCAGCGTACGGGACAGGGCGTCCCCGAACACCGGGGAGCTGTTTTTT. Amino acids: CASSVRDRASPNTGELFF.

This clone was counted between two and nine times. This rearrangement joins TRBV19 to TRBJ1-2; unclear D gene. CDR1 LNHDA and CDR2 SQIVND come from the germline V gene (reference sequence). The V end lost 6 bases, the J end lost 5 bases, and 16 bases lay between the germline ends. CDR3 length: 14 amino acids. CDR3 coding DNA: TGTGCCAGTAGCACCCCAGGCGCCCGATATGGCTACACCTTC. Its protein product is CASSTPGARYGYTF.

The J gene is TRBJ1-4, the V gene TRBV27; D remains unclear. V lost 4 bases, J lost 4 bases, and 10 bases lay in between. Germline V CDR1 and CDR2: MNHEY, SMNVEV (reference sequence). The length of the CDR3 is 14 residues. In DNA, the CDR3 is TGTGCCAGCAGTTCCAGGAGGTATAATGAAAAACTGTTTTTT. This translates into CASSSRRYNEKLFF.

J is TRBJ2-1 and V is TRBV7-7; D might be TRBD1 (6 bases). Trimming removed 5 bases from V and 9 bases from J, with 17 bases in between. This CDR3 region has 14 residues. Germline CDR1 and CDR2: SSHAT and FNYEAQ (reference sequence). CDR3: CASSVRDTLGEQFF. CDR3 DNA: TGTGCCAGCAGCGTCCGGGACACCCTCGGTGAGCAGTTCTTC.

The gene calls are TRBV27 and TRBJ2-2, with a possible D match to TRBD2 (5 bases). V gave up 4 bases and J gave up 6 bases, with 9 bases separating them. The CDR3 runs to 13 residues. Germline V gene sequence: CDR1 MNHEY, CDR2 SMNVEV (reference sequence). CDR3 DNA: TGTGCCAGCAGTTACCTCGGGGCCGGGGAGCTGTTTTTT. Its translation: CASSYLGAGELFF.

The J gene is TRBJ2-2, the V gene TRBV5-1; 11 nucleotides match TRBD2. Trimming at V came to 1 base and at J to 4 bases, leaving 9 bases not matched to a gene. CDR3 length equals 18 residues. The germline V gene encodes CDR1 SGHRS and CDR2 YFSETQ. The CDR3 nucleotides read TGCGCCAGCAGCTTGCCCCCACTAGCGGGGGTGATCACCGGGGAGCTGTTTTTT. Amino acid sequence: CASSLPPLAGVITGELFF.

This clone was seen more than once but under ten times. The chain employs TRBV10-3 and TRBJ1-5; unclear D gene. The CDR3 runs 15 residues. Germline-derived CDR1 and CDR2 are ENHRY and SYGVKD. V shed 1 base and J shed 1 base, with 8 bases lying between them. Here the CDR3 DNA reads TGTGCCATCAGTGAGTTTTGGCAGAGCAATCAGCCCCAGCATTTT. Its translation: CAISEFWQSNQPQHF.

This rearrangement joins TRBV27 to TRBJ2-7; TRBD1 matches 7 bases. The CDR3 runs to 15 residues. Germline assignment: CDR1 MNHEY and CDR2 SMNVEV (reference sequence). V shed 2 bases, J shed 2 bases, and the junction held 6 bases outside the gene matches. CDR3 protein: CASSLSAGTAYEQYF. In DNA form, the CDR3 reads TGTGCCAGCAGTTTAAGCGCTGGGACAGCCTACGAGCAGTACTTC.